This section outlines one T cell receptor beta chain sequence together with its context. Its matching antigen is unknown. Trimming cost V 3 bases and J 6 bases, with 12 bases left between them. This CDR3 comprises 14 residues. CDR1 and CDR2 from the germline V gene are SGHVS and FNYEAQ. This record belongs to a study of cytomegalovirus exposure and HLA in healthy donors. Findings and limits, study-wide: According to a subsequent analysis, TCR clusters from the first cohort were inclined to appear together in the 120 validation repertoires.

Assay used: immunoSEQ multiplex PCR; TCRdb lists only in-frame clones, some missing. The sample yields about 120,000 clones, approximately 87% seen once. The rearrangement joins TRBV7-6 to TRBJ2-1, with D perhaps matching TRBD1 (5 bases). The receptor's source is a woman aged 25 to 39 in good health and CMV-seronegative. The material sequenced was PBMCs. CDR3 sequence: CASSFGRGGNEQFF. In DNA form, the CDR3 reads TGTGCCAGCAGCTTCGGTAGGGGCGGCAATGAGCAGTTCTTC.